This T cell receptor (beta chain) originates from a study of T cells in localized non-small cell lung cancer. Study outcomes and limitations: Median detection of top 100 tumor clones in adjacent lung was under 75 clones. Clonality peaked in uninvolved adjacent lung rather than tumor. Sequencing covered just one tumor region, so heterogeneity cannot be ruled out.

For this clone: Its cognate antigen is unknown.

Generated by immunoSEQ multiplex PCR, the TCRdb table keeps only in-frame clones and is missing some. The table lists approximately 31,000 clones, 65% to 90% of them singletons. The sequence was collected from an older male donor with stage III lung adenocarcinoma. Sequenced here: peripheral blood, sampled before any cancer treatment.

CDR3 in amino acids: CASSLDRETEAFF. The CDR3, as DNA: TGTGCCAGCAGCCTCGACAGGGAGACTGAAGCTTTCTTT. The rearrangement links TRBV7-3 to TRBJ1-1; 7 bases map to TRBD1. Per the germline V gene, CDR1 is SGHTA and CDR2 is FQGTGA. This CDR3 is built from 13 residues. Losses at the gene ends were 5 bases for V and 5 bases for J; bases not matched to a gene: 5.